The T cell receptor beta chain described here comes from a study of T cell repertoires in cytomegalovirus infection. Across the whole study: HLA-B-restricted CMV epitopes that are well studied, plus recently identified HLA-C-restricted ones, were used by the study. An indication of both CMV infection and matching HLA type came from public TCR beta signatures. Study findings and constraints: Dominating the ex vivo response were HLA-C-restricted CMV-specific TCR beta clonotypes. Adding up the frequency of public TCR beta families identified people who carried CMV plus the relevant HLA.

The length of the CDR3 is 17 residues. The V gene's germline CDR1 is SGHVS and CDR2 FNYEAQ. Each CDR3 protein gets one entry after TCRdb re-called the reads with MiXCR. The sample records over 100,000 distinct CDR3 sequences, less than 30% being singletons. Of note for this clonotype: Antigen specificity is unknown. At one end, the junction sequence differs from germline, possibly due to a read error.

The source is a human donor in good health (CMV status not recorded). Some clones in this sample may be carry-over from other donors' samples. The chain employs TRBV7-6 and TRBJ2-5, with D uncertain. This specimen was CD8+ T cells from cultured PBMCs, taken from culture after CMV antigen stimulation. Here the CDR3 DNA reads TGTGGCAGCAATCGCTGTTCCAGCCTACAGTACCAAGAGACCCAGTACTTC. Its translation is CGSNRCSSLQYQETQYF.